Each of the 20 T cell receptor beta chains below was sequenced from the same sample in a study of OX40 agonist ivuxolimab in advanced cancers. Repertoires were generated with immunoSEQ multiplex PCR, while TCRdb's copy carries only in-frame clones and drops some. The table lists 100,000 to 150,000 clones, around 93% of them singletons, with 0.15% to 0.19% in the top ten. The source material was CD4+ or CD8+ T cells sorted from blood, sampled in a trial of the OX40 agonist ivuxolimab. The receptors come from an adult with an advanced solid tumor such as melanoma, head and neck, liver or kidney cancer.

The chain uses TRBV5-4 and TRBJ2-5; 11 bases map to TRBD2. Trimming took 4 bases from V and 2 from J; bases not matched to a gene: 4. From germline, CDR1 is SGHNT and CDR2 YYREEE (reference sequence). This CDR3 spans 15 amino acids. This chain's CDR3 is CASSVTSGIQETQYF. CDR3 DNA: TGTGCCAGCAGCGTGACTAGCGGGATTCAAGAGACCCAGTACTTC. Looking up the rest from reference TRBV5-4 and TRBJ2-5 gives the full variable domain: ETGVTQSPTHLIKTRGQQVTLRCSSQSGHNTVSWYQQALGQGPQFIFQYYREEENGRGNFPPRFSGLQFPNYSSELNVNALELDDSALYLCASSVTSGIQETQYFGPGTRLLVL.

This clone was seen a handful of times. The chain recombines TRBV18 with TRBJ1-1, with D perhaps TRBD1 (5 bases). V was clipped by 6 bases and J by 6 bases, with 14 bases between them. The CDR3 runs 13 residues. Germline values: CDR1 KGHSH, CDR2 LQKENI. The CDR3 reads CASSPRGVPEAFF. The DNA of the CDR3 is TGTGCCAGCTCCCCTCGGGGGGTTCCTGAAGCTTTCTTT.

Here the CDR3 reads CASRYPGGEGTDTQYF. CDR3 DNA: TGTGCCAGTAGATATCCGGGGGGCGAGGGCACAGATACGCAGTATTTT. The chain joins TRBV19 to TRBJ2-3; possibly TRBD2 for D (7 bases). The CDR3 length is 16 residues. The V end was cut by 6 bases, the J end by 1 base, with 17 bases between. CDR1 is LNHDA, CDR2 SQIVND, per germline (reference sequence).

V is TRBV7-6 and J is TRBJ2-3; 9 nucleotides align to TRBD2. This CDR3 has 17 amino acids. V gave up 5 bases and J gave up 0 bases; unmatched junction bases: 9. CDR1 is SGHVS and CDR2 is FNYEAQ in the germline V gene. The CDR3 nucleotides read TGTGCCAGCAGCCGCGGGGGTCTAGCGGGGAGCACAGATACGCAGTATTTT. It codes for CASSRGGLAGSTDTQYF. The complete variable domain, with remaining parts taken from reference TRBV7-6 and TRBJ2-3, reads GAGVSQSPRYKVTKRGQDVALRCDPISGHVSLYWYRQALGQGPEFLTYFNYEAQQDKSGLPNDRFSAERPEGSISTLTIQRTEQRDSAMYRCASSRGGLAGSTDTQYFGPGTRLTVL.

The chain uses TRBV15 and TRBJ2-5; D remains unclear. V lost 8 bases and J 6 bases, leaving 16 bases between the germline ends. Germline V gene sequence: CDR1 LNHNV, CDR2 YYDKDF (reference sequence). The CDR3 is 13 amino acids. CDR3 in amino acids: CATALGARKTQYF. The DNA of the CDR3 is TGTGCCACCGCCCTGGGTGCCAGGAAGACCCAGTACTTC.

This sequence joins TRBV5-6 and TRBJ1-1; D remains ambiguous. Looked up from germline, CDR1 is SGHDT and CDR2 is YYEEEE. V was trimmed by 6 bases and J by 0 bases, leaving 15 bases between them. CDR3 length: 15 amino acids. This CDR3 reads CASTSRRIMNTEAFF. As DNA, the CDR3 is TGTGCCAGCACGTCACGACGTATCATGAACACTGAAGCTTTCTTT.

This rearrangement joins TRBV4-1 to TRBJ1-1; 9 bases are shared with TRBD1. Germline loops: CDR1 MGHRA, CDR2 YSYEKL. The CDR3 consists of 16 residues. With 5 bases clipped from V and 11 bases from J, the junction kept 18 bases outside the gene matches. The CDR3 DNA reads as TGCGCCAGCAGCACTAACCCCGGGGGGACAGGGAAAGGCGCTTTCTTT. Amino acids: CASSTNPGGTGKGAFF.

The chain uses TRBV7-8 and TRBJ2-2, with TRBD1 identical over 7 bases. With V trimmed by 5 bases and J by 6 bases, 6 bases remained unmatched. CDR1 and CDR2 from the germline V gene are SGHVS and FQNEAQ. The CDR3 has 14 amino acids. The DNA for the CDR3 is TGTGCCAGCAGCACAGACAGGGTTGCCGGGGAGCTGTTTTTT. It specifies CASSTDRVAGELFF.

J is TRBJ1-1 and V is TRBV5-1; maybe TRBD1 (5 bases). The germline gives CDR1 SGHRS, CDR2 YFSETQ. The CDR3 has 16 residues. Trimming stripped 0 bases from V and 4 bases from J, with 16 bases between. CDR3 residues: CASSLDGEGRGTEAFF. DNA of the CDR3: TGCGCCAGCAGCTTGGACGGTGAGGGGAGGGGCACTGAAGCTTTCTTT.

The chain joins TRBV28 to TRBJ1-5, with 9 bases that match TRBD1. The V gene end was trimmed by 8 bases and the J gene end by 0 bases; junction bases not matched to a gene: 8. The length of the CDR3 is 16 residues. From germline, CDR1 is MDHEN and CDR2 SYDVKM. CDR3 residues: CASWPGQGYSNQPQHF. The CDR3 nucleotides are TGTGCCAGCTGGCCGGGACAGGGTTATAGCAATCAGCCCCAGCATTTT.

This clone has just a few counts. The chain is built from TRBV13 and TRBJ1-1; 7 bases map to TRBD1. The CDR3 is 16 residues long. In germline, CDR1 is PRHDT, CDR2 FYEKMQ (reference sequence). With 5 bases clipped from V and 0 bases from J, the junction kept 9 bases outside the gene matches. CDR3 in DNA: TGTGCCAGCAGCACTCGGACAGGAATGTTGAACACTGAAGCTTTCTTT. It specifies CASSTRTGMLNTEAFF. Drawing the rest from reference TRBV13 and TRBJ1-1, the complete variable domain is AAGVIQSPRHLIKEKRETATLKCYPIPRHDTVYWYQQGPGQDPQFLISFYEKMQSDKGSIPDRFSAQQFSDYHSELNMSSLELGDSALYFCASSTRTGMLNTEAFFGQGTRLTVV.

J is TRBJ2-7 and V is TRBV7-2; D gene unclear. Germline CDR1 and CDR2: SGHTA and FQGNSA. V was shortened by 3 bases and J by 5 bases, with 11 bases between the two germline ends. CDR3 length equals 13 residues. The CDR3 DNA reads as TGTGCCAGCAGCTTGGCTTACTTGGACGAGCAGTACTTC. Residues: CASSLAYLDEQYF.

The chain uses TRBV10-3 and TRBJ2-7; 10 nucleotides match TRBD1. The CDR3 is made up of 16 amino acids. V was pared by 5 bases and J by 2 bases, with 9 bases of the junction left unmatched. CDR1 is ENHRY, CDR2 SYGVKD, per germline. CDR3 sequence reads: CAISPSKGQGPYEQYF. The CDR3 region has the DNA TGTGCCATCAGTCCATCTAAGGGACAGGGGCCCTACGAGCAGTACTTC.

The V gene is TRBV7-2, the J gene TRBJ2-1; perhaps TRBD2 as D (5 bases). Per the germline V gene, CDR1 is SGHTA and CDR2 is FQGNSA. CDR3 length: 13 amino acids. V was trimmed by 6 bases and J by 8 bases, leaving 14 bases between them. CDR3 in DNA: TGTGCCAGCAGATCTAGGAGGCTCCATGAGCAGTTCTTC. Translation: CASRSRRLHEQFF.

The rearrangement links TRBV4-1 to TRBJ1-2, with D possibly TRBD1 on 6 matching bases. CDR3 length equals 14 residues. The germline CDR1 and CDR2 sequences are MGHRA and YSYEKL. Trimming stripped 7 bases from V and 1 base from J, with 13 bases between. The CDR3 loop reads CASTTTGGNYGYTF. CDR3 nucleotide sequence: TGCGCCAGCACTACGACAGGTGGTAACTATGGCTACACCTTC.

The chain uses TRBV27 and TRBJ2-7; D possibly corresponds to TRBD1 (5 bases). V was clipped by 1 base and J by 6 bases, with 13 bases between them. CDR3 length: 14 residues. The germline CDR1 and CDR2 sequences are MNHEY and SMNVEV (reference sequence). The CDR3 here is CASSLWSRESEQYF. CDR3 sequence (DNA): TGTGCCAGCAGTTTATGGAGCAGGGAATCCGAGCAGTACTTC.

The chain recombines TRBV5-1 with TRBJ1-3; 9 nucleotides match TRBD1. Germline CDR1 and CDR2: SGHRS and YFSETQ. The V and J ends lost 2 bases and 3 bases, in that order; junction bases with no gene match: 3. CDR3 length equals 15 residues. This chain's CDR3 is CASSFGTGSGNTIYF. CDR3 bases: TGCGCCAGCAGCTTCGGGACAGGGAGTGGAAACACCATATATTTT.

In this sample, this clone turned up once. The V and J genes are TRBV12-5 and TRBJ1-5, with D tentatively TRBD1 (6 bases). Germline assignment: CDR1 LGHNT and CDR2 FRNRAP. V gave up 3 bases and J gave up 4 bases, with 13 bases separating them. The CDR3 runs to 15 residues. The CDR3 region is CASGFGAGDNQPQHF. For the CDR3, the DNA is TGTGCTAGTGGTTTTGGGGCAGGGGATAATCAGCCCCAGCATTTT.

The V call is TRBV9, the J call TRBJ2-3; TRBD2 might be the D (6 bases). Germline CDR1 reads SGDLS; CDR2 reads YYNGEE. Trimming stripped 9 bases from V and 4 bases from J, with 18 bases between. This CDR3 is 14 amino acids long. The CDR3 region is CATNPGTLADTQYF. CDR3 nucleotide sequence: TGTGCCACCAACCCCGGGACTCTGGCAGATACGCAGTATTTT.

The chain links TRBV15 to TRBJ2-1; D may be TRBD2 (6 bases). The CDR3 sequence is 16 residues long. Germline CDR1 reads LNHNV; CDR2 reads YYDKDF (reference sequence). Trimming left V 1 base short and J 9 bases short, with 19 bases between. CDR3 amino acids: CATSRGGYRGSGEQFF. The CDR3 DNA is TGTGCCACCAGCAGAGGGGGCTATCGGGGGTCAGGTGAGCAGTTCTTC.